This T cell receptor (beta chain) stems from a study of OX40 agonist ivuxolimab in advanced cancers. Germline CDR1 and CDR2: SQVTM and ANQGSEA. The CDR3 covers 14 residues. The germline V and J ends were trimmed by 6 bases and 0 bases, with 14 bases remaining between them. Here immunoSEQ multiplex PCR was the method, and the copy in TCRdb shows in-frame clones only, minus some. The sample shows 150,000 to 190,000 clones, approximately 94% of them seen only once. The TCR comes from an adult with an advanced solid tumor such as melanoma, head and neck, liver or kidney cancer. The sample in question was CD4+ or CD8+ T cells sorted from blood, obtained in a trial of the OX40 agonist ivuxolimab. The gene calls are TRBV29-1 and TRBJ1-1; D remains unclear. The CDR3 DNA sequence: TGCAGCGTCGTCCGGGGATCCCTGAACACTGAAGCTTTCTTT. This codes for CSVVRGSLNTEAFF.